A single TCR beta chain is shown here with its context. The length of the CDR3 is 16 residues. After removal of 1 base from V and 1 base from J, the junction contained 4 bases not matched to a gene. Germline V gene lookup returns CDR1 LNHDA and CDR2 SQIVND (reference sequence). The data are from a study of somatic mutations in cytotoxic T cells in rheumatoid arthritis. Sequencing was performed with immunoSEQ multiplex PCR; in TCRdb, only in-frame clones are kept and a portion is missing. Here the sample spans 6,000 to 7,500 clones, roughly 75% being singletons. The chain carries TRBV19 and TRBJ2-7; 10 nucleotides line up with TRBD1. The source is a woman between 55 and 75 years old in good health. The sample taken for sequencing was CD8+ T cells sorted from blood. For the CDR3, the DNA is TGTGCCAGTAGTATAGCGGGACAGGGGTATTCCTACGAGCAGTACTTC. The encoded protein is CASSIAGQGYSYEQYF.